Listed below are T cell receptor beta chains from one sample, sequenced in a study of human T cells and chemical hapten exposure. TCRdb used MiXCR to reprocess the RACE reads, holding one entry per CDR3 protein. Of more than 75,000 distinct CDR3 sequences in the sample, 9% to 9.5% are singletons; the top ten hold 2% to 2.5%. The sequences come from whole blood, collected in connection with sensitization to the hapten diphenylcyclopropenone (DPC). The source is a woman aged 40 to 50 with alopecia areata. Some clones in this sample may be carry-over from other donors' samples. CDR3s include the opening cysteine and the closing phenylalanine or tryptophan. Fields, in order: clone size, V gene, J gene, D gene, CDR3 protein, CDR3 DNA. The D gene is left open where the match is weak. A row's size may be missing; if present it is once, few, many or a size class.

abundance: .; v_gene: TRBV6-2/TRBV6-3; j_gene: TRBJ1-5; d_gene: .; CDR3aa: CASSLPWQPQHF; CDR3nt: TGTGCCAGCAGTCTCCCGTGGCAGCCACAGCATTTT
abundance: many; v_gene: TRBV12-3/TRBV12-4; j_gene: TRBJ1-6; d_gene: TRBD1; CDR3aa: CASSPGQGAFSPLHF; CDR3nt: TGTGCCAGCAGCCCAGGACAGGGGGCATTCTCACCCCTCCACTTT
abundance: many; v_gene: TRBV12-3/TRBV12-4; j_gene: TRBJ2-5; d_gene: .; CDR3aa: CASSLANQETQYF; CDR3nt: TGTGCCAGCAGTTTGGCAAACCAAGAGACCCAGTACTTC
abundance: .; v_gene: TRBV10-3; j_gene: TRBJ2-5; d_gene: .; CDR3aa: CAISEGIEETQYF; CDR3nt: TGTGCCATCAGTGAGGGGATTGAAGAGACCCAGTACTTC
abundance: few; v_gene: TRBV11-2; j_gene: TRBJ2-2; d_gene: .; CDR3aa: CASSSLGLNTGELFF; CDR3nt: TGTGCCAGCAGCTCTCTGGGGCTGAACACCGGGGAGCTGTTTTTT
abundance: many; v_gene: TRBV12-3/TRBV12-4; j_gene: TRBJ1-1; d_gene: .; CDR3aa: CASSLGAGRTEAFF; CDR3nt: TGTGCCAGCAGCCTAGGGGCGGGAAGGACTGAAGCTTTCTTT
abundance: many; v_gene: TRBV20-1; j_gene: TRBJ2-1; d_gene: TRBD2; CDR3aa: CSARDPSSGRTYNEQFF; CDR3nt: TGCAGTGCTAGAGATCCCTCTAGCGGGAGAACCTACAATGAGCAGTTCTTC
abundance: .; v_gene: TRBV27; j_gene: TRBJ2-1; d_gene: TRBD1; CDR3aa: CASSFLGQGYTKNEQFF; CDR3nt: TGTGCCAGCAGTTTTCTTGGACAGGGTTACACGAAGAATGAGCAGTTCTTC
abundance: many; v_gene: TRBV4-3; j_gene: TRBJ2-1; d_gene: .; CDR3aa: CASSQDLTGEVEQFF; CDR3nt: TGCGCCAGCAGCCAAGATCTTACGGGGGAGGTTGAGCAGTTCTTC
abundance: .; v_gene: TRBV4-2; j_gene: TRBJ1-3; d_gene: .; CDR3aa: CASSQAQGGSGNTIYF; CDR3nt: TGTGCCAGCAGCCAAGCACAGGGCGGCTCTGGAAACACCATATATTTT
abundance: many; v_gene: TRBV5-1; j_gene: TRBJ1-3; d_gene: .; CDR3aa: CASSRENSGNTIYF; CDR3nt: TGCGCCAGCAGCCGAGAAAACTCTGGAAACACCATATATTTT
abundance: many; v_gene: TRBV7-2; j_gene: TRBJ2-2; d_gene: .; CDR3aa: CASSPSPRTISGELFF; CDR3nt: TGTGCCAGCAGCCCGAGCCCCAGGACCATTTCCGGGGAGCTGTTTTTT
abundance: many; v_gene: TRBV7-9; j_gene: TRBJ2-1; d_gene: TRBD2; CDR3aa: CASSPGTSSSYNEQFF; CDR3nt: TGTGCCAGCAGCCCCGGGACTAGTAGCTCCTACAATGAGCAGTTCTTC
abundance: few; v_gene: TRBV4-3; j_gene: TRBJ2-7; d_gene: TRBD1; CDR3aa: CASSLGTDSYEQYF; CDR3nt: TGCGCCAGCAGCCTCGGGACAGATTCCTACGAGCAGTACTTC
abundance: few; v_gene: TRBV29-1; j_gene: TRBJ2-7; d_gene: TRBD2; CDR3aa: CSVEDRPSGSYEQYF; CDR3nt: TGCAGCGTTGAAGATCGCCCTAGCGGGAGCTACGAGCAGTACTTC
abundance: few; v_gene: TRBV28; j_gene: TRBJ1-5; d_gene: .; CDR3aa: CASTRWQGGNQPQHF; CDR3nt: TGTGCCAGCACCCGTTGGCAGGGTGGCAATCAGCCCCAGCATTTT
abundance: many; v_gene: TRBV4-2; j_gene: TRBJ2-2; d_gene: .; CDR3aa: CASSHTQQAGELFF; CDR3nt: TGTGCCAGCAGCCACACTCAGCAGGCCGGGGAGCTGTTTTTT
abundance: many; v_gene: TRBV6-5; j_gene: TRBJ2-2; d_gene: TRBD1; CDR3aa: CASSSRGLNTGELFF; CDR3nt: TGTGCCAGCAGCAGCAGGGGGCTCAACACCGGGGAGCTGTTTTTT
abundance: .; v_gene: TRBV27; j_gene: TRBJ1-4; d_gene: TRBD1; CDR3aa: CASGTAGEKLFF; CDR3nt: TGTGCCAGCGGGACAGCCGGAGAAAAACTGTTTTTT
abundance: few; v_gene: TRBV7-9; j_gene: TRBJ1-2; d_gene: .; CDR3aa: CASSARSRADYGYTF; CDR3nt: TGTGCCAGCAGCGCAAGGAGTAGGGCAGACTATGGCTACACCTTC
abundance: .; v_gene: TRBV24-1; j_gene: TRBJ2-1; d_gene: TRBD2; CDR3aa: CATSSSGRGYEQFF; CDR3nt: TGTGCCACCTCGTCTAGCGGGAGAGGCTATGAGCAGTTCTTC
abundance: many; v_gene: TRBV7-8; j_gene: TRBJ1-6; d_gene: TRBD1; CDR3aa: CASSLGQGANSPLHF; CDR3nt: TGTGCCAGCAGCTTAGGGCAGGGGGCTAATTCACCCCTCCACTTT
abundance: many; v_gene: TRBV6-2/TRBV6-3; j_gene: TRBJ2-5; d_gene: .; CDR3aa: CASRHRLQETQYF; CDR3nt: TGTGCCAGCAGACACCGCCTCCAAGAGACCCAGTACTTC
abundance: .; v_gene: TRBV29-1; j_gene: TRBJ2-5; d_gene: .; CDR3aa: CSVEGAGAWETQYF; CDR3nt: TGCAGCGTCGAAGGGGCAGGAGCCTGGGAGACCCAGTACTTC
abundance: .; v_gene: TRBV7-2; j_gene: TRBJ2-4; d_gene: TRBD2; CDR3aa: CASSFDRDYPNIQYF; CDR3nt: TGTGCCAGCAGCTTCGACCGGGACTACCCTAACATTCAGTACTTC
abundance: .; v_gene: TRBV6-5; j_gene: TRBJ2-3; d_gene: .; CDR3aa: CASSYRAGKNTQYF; CDR3nt: TGTGCCAGCAGTTACCGCGCGGGCAAGAATACGCAGTATTTT
abundance: many; v_gene: TRBV28; j_gene: TRBJ2-3; d_gene: .; CDR3aa: CASSLLQGNTQYF; CDR3nt: TGTGCCAGCAGTTTACTACAGGGAAATACGCAGTATTTT
abundance: .; v_gene: TRBV9; j_gene: TRBJ2-7; d_gene: TRBD1; CDR3aa: CASSVRGQGVYEQYF; CDR3nt: TGTGCCAGCAGCGTAAGGGGACAGGGAGTCTACGAGCAGTACTTC
abundance: .; v_gene: TRBV4-1; j_gene: TRBJ2-7; d_gene: .; CDR3aa: CASSQDGTPSYEQYF; CDR3nt: TGCGCCAGCAGCCAAGACGGGACGCCTTCCTACGAGCAGTACTTC
abundance: few; v_gene: TRBV27; j_gene: TRBJ1-1; d_gene: TRBD1; CDR3aa: CASSLDRAISVTEAFF; CDR3nt: TGTGCCAGCAGTTTGGACAGGGCAATCTCGGTCACTGAAGCTTTCTTT
abundance: .; v_gene: TRBV20-1; j_gene: TRBJ2-1; d_gene: .; CDR3aa: CSAGGYNEQFF; CDR3nt: TGCAGTGCGGGTGGGTACAATGAGCAGTTCTTC
abundance: .; v_gene: TRBV6-4; j_gene: TRBJ2-7; d_gene: .; CDR3aa: CASSDSPNLAYYEQYF; CDR3nt: TGTGCCAGCAGTGACTCCCCGAATTTGGCGTACTACGAGCAGTACTTC
abundance: few; v_gene: TRBV6-2/TRBV6-3; j_gene: TRBJ2-1; d_gene: TRBD2; CDR3aa: CASSYSKGLAGVGNEQFF; CDR3nt: TGTGCCAGCAGTTACTCGAAAGGACTAGCGGGAGTTGGGAATGAGCAGTTCTTC
abundance: few; v_gene: TRBV6-5; j_gene: TRBJ2-1; d_gene: TRBD2; CDR3aa: CASSTGTSGYNEQFF; CDR3nt: TGTGCCAGCAGCACTGGGACTAGCGGATACAATGAGCAGTTCTTC
abundance: many; v_gene: TRBV5-1; j_gene: TRBJ2-7; d_gene: TRBD2; CDR3aa: CASSLLGLAGAYEQYF; CDR3nt: TGCGCCAGCAGCTTGTTGGGACTAGCGGGCGCCTACGAGCAGTACTTC
abundance: .; v_gene: TRBV7-2; j_gene: TRBJ2-7; d_gene: TRBD2; CDR3aa: CASSKLAGFSYEQYF; CDR3nt: TGTGCCAGCAGCAAACTAGCGGGGTTCTCCTACGAGCAGTACTTC
abundance: .; v_gene: TRBV6-2/TRBV6-3; j_gene: TRBJ2-7; d_gene: .; CDR3aa: CASSYSEASAYEQYF; CDR3nt: TGTGCCAGCAGTTACTCTGAAGCTAGCGCTTACGAGCAGTACTTC
abundance: many; v_gene: TRBV20-1; j_gene: TRBJ2-5; d_gene: TRBD2; CDR3aa: CSARDERLAGGPKTQYF; CDR3nt: TGCAGTGCTAGAGATGAGCGGCTAGCGGGAGGCCCAAAGACCCAGTACTTC
abundance: .; v_gene: TRBV21-1; j_gene: TRBJ2-1; d_gene: .; CDR3aa: CASSITENEQFF; CDR3nt: TGTGCCAGCAGCATTACAGAGAATGAGCAGTTCTTC
abundance: few; v_gene: TRBV7-2; j_gene: TRBJ1-1; d_gene: .; CDR3aa: CASSSLAGNTEAFF; CDR3nt: TGTGCCAGCAGCTCCCTTGCGGGAAACACTGAAGCTTTCTTT
abundance: .; v_gene: TRBV2; j_gene: TRBJ1-1; d_gene: .; CDR3aa: CASRGELNTEAFF; CDR3nt: TGTGCCAGCCGGGGTGAACTGAACACTGAAGCTTTCTTT
abundance: .; v_gene: TRBV9; j_gene: TRBJ2-2; d_gene: .; CDR3aa: CASSPREGANTGELFF; CDR3nt: TGTGCCAGCAGCCCTCGAGAGGGGGCGAACACCGGGGAGCTGTTTTTT
abundance: .; v_gene: TRBV7-9; j_gene: TRBJ1-2; d_gene: .; CDR3aa: CASSLTDGPYGYTF; CDR3nt: TGTGCCAGCAGCCTTACTGACGGCCCCTATGGCTACACCTTC
abundance: many; v_gene: TRBV7-8; j_gene: TRBJ2-2; d_gene: TRBD2; CDR3aa: CASSFLGGPNTGELFF; CDR3nt: TGTGCCAGCAGCTTTCTGGGAGGGCCTAACACCGGGGAGCTGTTTTTT
abundance: few; v_gene: TRBV5-5; j_gene: TRBJ2-5; d_gene: TRBD1; CDR3aa: CASSLYRGSFEQETQYF; CDR3nt: TGTGCCAGCAGCTTATACAGGGGATCGTTTGAGCAAGAGACCCAGTACTTC
abundance: many; v_gene: TRBV27; j_gene: TRBJ2-1; d_gene: .; CDR3aa: CASRVEREQFF; CDR3nt: TGTGCCAGCAGGGTGGAACGTGAGCAGTTCTTC
abundance: .; v_gene: TRBV28; j_gene: TRBJ1-4; d_gene: .; CDR3aa: CAGGRTNEKLFF; CDR3nt: TGTGCCGGAGGGAGGACTAATGAAAAACTGTTTTTT
abundance: few; v_gene: TRBV20-1; j_gene: TRBJ1-5; d_gene: .; CDR3aa: CSAGGHSNQPQHF; CDR3nt: TGCAGTGCAGGGGGGCATAGCAATCAGCCCCAGCATTTT
abundance: few; v_gene: TRBV4-2; j_gene: TRBJ2-7; d_gene: .; CDR3aa: CASSQELGYEQYF; CDR3nt: TGTGCCAGCAGCCAGGAACTGGGCTACGAGCAGTACTTC
abundance: few; v_gene: TRBV29-1; j_gene: TRBJ2-2; d_gene: .; CDR3aa: CSVRGHRDTGELFF; CDR3nt: TGCAGCGTGAGGGGACATCGAGACACCGGGGAGCTGTTTTTT
abundance: many; v_gene: TRBV28; j_gene: TRBJ1-1; d_gene: TRBD1; CDR3aa: CASSSTGGANTEAFF; CDR3nt: TGTGCCAGCAGTTCAACAGGGGGTGCGAACACTGAAGCTTTCTTT
abundance: many; v_gene: TRBV3-1; j_gene: TRBJ1-1; d_gene: .; CDR3aa: CASSQDRGRNFF; CDR3nt: TGTGCCAGCAGCCAAGATAGGGGCAGGAATTTCTTT
abundance: many; v_gene: TRBV7-2; j_gene: TRBJ2-7; d_gene: .; CDR3aa: CASSLHSPLTSNIDYEQYF; CDR3nt: TGTGCCAGCAGCTTACACTCCCCCCTCACTAGCAACATAGACTACGAGCAGTACTTC
abundance: few; v_gene: TRBV5-5; j_gene: TRBJ1-5; d_gene: .; CDR3aa: CASSLGRGTYQHF; CDR3nt: TGTGCCAGCAGCTTGGGGAGGGGGACATACCAGCATTTT
abundance: many; v_gene: TRBV28; j_gene: TRBJ1-5; d_gene: .; CDR3aa: CASSLVRQPQHF; CDR3nt: TGTGCCAGCAGTTTAGTCAGGCAGCCCCAGCATTTT
abundance: .; v_gene: TRBV5-1; j_gene: TRBJ2-5; d_gene: .; CDR3aa: CASSLGEGVVGQETQYF; CDR3nt: TGCGCCAGCAGCTTGGGCGAAGGAGTCGTGGGCCAAGAGACCCAGTACTTC
abundance: .; v_gene: TRBV20-1; j_gene: TRBJ2-5; d_gene: TRBD2; CDR3aa: CSARDEALAGAGAKTQYF; CDR3nt: TGCAGTGCTAGAGATGAAGCACTAGCGGGAGCCGGTGCGAAGACCCAGTACTTC